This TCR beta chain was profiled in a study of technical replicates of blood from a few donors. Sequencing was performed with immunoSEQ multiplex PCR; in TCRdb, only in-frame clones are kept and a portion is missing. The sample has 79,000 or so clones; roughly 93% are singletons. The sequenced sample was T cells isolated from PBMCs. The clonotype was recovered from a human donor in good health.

CDR3 in amino acids: CASSQDGTYYSYEQYF. The DNA for the CDR3 is TGTGCCAGCAGCCAAGACGGCACATACTACTCCTACGAGCAGTACTTC. V gene TRBV14 combines with J gene TRBJ2-7; unclear D gene. V lost 0 bases, J lost 0 bases, and 12 bases lay in between. CDR1 and CDR2 from the germline V gene are SGHDN and FVKESK. This CDR3 has 16 amino acids.